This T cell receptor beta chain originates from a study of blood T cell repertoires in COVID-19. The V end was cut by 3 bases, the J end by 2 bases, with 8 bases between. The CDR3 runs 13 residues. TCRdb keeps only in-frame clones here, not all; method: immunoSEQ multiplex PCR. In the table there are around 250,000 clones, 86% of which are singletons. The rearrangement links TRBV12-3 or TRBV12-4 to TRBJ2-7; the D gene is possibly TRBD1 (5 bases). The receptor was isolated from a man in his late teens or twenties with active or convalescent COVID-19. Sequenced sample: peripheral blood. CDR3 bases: TGTGCCAGCAGTTTGCAGGGTACCTACGAGCAGTACTTC. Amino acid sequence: CASSLQGTYEQYF.